The rows below give T cell receptor beta chains drawn from one sample of a study of T cells after yellow fever vaccination. TCRdb redid the calling of the 5' RACE reads with MiXCR, one entry per CDR3 protein. The sample has around 50,000 distinct CDR3 sequences, 7.4% seen once. Sample: CD8+ T cells sorted from PBMCs, taken around 15 days after the first yellow fever vaccination. The receptors come from a man younger than 35 who received the YFV17D yellow fever vaccine. Each CDR3 is given with its conserved first and last residue. The D gene is left open where the match is weak. Part of the rows lack a size; the others show once, few, many or a class for expanded clones.

>TRBJ2-5|TRBV2|TRBD2|-
TGTGCCAGCACCTCCGGCACAGTGTTAGCGGGGGGACAAGAGACCCAGTACTTC
CASTSGTVLAGGQETQYF
>TRBJ1-2|TRBV7-6|TRBD1|many
TGTGCCAGCAGCCCTACAGGGGGCGGCGGCTACACCTTC
CASSPTGGGGYTF
>TRBJ2-2|TRBV4-2|-|many
TGTGCCAGCAGCCAAGATTTGGGGGCCGGGGAGCTGTTTTTT
CASSQDLGAGELFF
>TRBJ2-1|TRBV29-1|TRBD1|many
TGCAGCGTCCCGGGACAGGGTCTAGACAATGAGCAGTTCTTC
CSVPGQGLDNEQFF
>TRBJ2-1|TRBV19|TRBD1|few
TGTGCCAGTAGTATAGTGGGACAGTACAATGAGCAGTTCTTC
CASSIVGQYNEQFF
>TRBJ1-5|TRBV25-1|-|many
TGTGCCAGCAGTGAAGCCAATCAGCCCCAGCATTTT
CASSEANQPQHF
>TRBJ2-7|TRBV3-1|TRBD1|-
TGTGCCAGCACCAAAGGCGCGACAGGGGCATGGGAGCAGTACTTC
CASTKGATGAWEQYF
>TRBJ2-1|TRBV28|TRBD2|many
TGTGCCAGCAGACCCCTTGCGGGGGGGATAAATGAGCAGTTCTTC
CASRPLAGGINEQFF
>TRBJ2-2|TRBV14|TRBD1|-
TGTGCCAGCAGCCAAGCGGTTACAGGGGAACGCTTTGACACCGGGGAGCTGTTTTTT
CASSQAVTGERFDTGELFF
>TRBJ2-2|TRBV7-9|-|many
TGTGCCAGCAGCTTAGGCCTCGGCACCGGGGAGCTGTTTTTT
CASSLGLGTGELFF
>TRBJ1-5|TRBV7-6|-|many
TGTGCCAGCAGCTTATACGGGAATCAGCCCCAGCATTTT
CASSLYGNQPQHF
>TRBJ2-3|TRBV7-9|-|many
TGTGCCAGCAGTTTAACATCGGCGCCAGATACGCAGTATTTT
CASSLTSAPDTQYF
>TRBJ2-3|TRBV11-2|TRBD2|many
TGTGCCAGCAGCTTCCTAGCGGGGTATACAGATACGCAGTATTTT
CASSFLAGYTDTQYF
>TRBJ1-4|TRBV19|-|many
TGTGCCAGTAGTATGGTGACTAATGAAAAACTGTTTTTT
CASSMVTNEKLFF
>TRBJ2-7|TRBV12-3/TRBV12-4|-|few
TGTGCCAGCAGCCCGACGGGGAGCTCCTACGAGCAGTACTTC
CASSPTGSSYEQYF
>TRBJ1-3|TRBV7-9|-|many
TGTGCCAGCAGCTCGGAAAGAATCAGGCACCAAGGAAACACCATATATTTT
CASSSERIRHQGNTIYF
>TRBJ2-2|TRBV4-1|-|many
TGCGCCAGCAGCCCCCCCGGGCGGGGAGTGTCGGGGGAGCTGTTTTTT
CASSPPGRGVSGELFF
>TRBJ1-1|TRBV11-1|-|many
TGTGCCAGCACCCACCGGCAGGTCAACACTGAAGCTTTCTTT
CASTHRQVNTEAFF
>TRBJ2-1|TRBV6-4|TRBD2|many
TGTGCCAGCAGTGACTCGACTAGCGGGGATTCAGATGAGCAGTTCTTC
CASSDSTSGDSDEQFF
>TRBJ1-1|TRBV6-2/TRBV6-3|-|many
TGTGCCAGCAGTTCGATGGGCACTGAAGCTTTCTTT
CASSSMGTEAFF
>TRBJ1-6|TRBV18|-|-
TGTGCCAGCTCTCAATTAGACAGAGTGAATTCACCCCTCCACTTT
CASSQLDRVNSPLHF
>TRBJ2-3|TRBV7-8|-|many
TGTGCCAGCAGCCCCCCGATGGTGCCTCCGGCAGATACGCAGTATTTT
CASSPPMVPPADTQYF
>TRBJ2-7|TRBV7-9|-|many
TGTGCCAGCAGCTTAGGTGGAGGGTACGAGCAGTACTTC
CASSLGGGYEQYF
>TRBJ1-3|TRBV3-1|-|many
TGTGCCAGCAGCCGTCGGGACTCAGGCTCTGGAAACACCATATATTTT
CASSRRDSGSGNTIYF
>TRBJ1-5|TRBV4-2|-|many
TGTGCCAGCAGCCAAGAGATAGGGGCGAATAATCAGCCCCAGCATTTT
CASSQEIGANNQPQHF
>TRBJ1-3|TRBV27|-|few
TGTGCCAGCAGACAGGGACAAAGCCTTGGGTACACCATATATTTT
CASRQGQSLGYTIYF
>TRBJ2-3|TRBV12-3/TRBV12-4|-|many
TGTGCCAGCAGTCCCCCCTCGAGCACAGATACGCAGTATTTT
CASSPPSSTDTQYF
>TRBJ2-3|TRBV6-1|TRBD1|many
TGTGCCAGCGGGGGACAGCTCACAGATACGCAGTATTTT
CASGGQLTDTQYF
>TRBJ2-7|TRBV12-5|-|-
TGTGCTAGTGGTTCCGGGACTGCGGGGGAGCAGTACTTC
CASGSGTAGEQYF
>TRBJ2-2|TRBV5-1|TRBD2|many
TGCGCCAGCAGCGGGGGACTAGCGGGGAACACCGGGGAGCTGTTTTTT
CASSGGLAGNTGELFF
>TRBJ2-1|TRBV18|TRBD2|many
TGTGCCAGCTCACCAGCCCCAGCGGGGGGGCTAGACAATGAGCAGTTCTTC
CASSPAPAGGLDNEQFF
>TRBJ1-1|TRBV12-3/TRBV12-4|-|few
TGTGCCAGCGACATAGAAGGTGTGGGTCCGGCTGCTGAAGCTTTCTTT
CASDIEGVGPAAEAFF
>TRBJ1-2|TRBV7-6|-|many
TGTGCCAGCACTGGGGGATCATGGGAGGACTACACCTTC
CASTGGSWEDYTF
>TRBJ2-1|TRBV7-9|TRBD2|many
TGTGCCAGCAGCGGAAGCGGGGGGGCCGGCAATGAGCAGTTCTTC
CASSGSGGAGNEQFF
>TRBJ2-3|TRBV7-2|-|many
TGTGCCAGCAGCTCCCAGGGACTCCCACGCACAGATACGCAGTATTTT
CASSSQGLPRTDTQYF
>TRBJ2-5|TRBV12-3/TRBV12-4|TRBD1|many
TGTGCCAGCAGTTCCATCGGGACAGGAGGGGAAGAGACCCAGTACTTC
CASSSIGTGGEETQYF
>TRBJ1-6|TRBV4-1|-|many
TGCGCCAGCAGCCAAAGGACGGGAGATAATTCACCCCTCCACTTT
CASSQRTGDNSPLHF
>TRBJ2-5|TRBV7-9|TRBD1|many
TGTGCCAGCTCCCCCCCACAGGGGTGGGAAGAAGAGACCCAGTACTTC
CASSPPQGWEEETQYF
>TRBJ2-7|TRBV20-1|-|many
TGCAGTGCTAGGGCAGGGAGGCTCGAGCAGTACTTC
CSARAGRLEQYF
>TRBJ2-3|TRBV11-2|-|many
TGTGCCAGCAGCTTATTAGCGGCAAGCACAGATACGCAGTATTTT
CASSLLAASTDTQYF
>TRBJ2-1|TRBV24-1|-|many
TGTGCCACCCAGACCTGGGATTACAATGAGCAGTTCTTC
CATQTWDYNEQFF
>TRBJ1-1|TRBV7-6|-|many
TGTGCCAGCAGCAACCGGGGGAACACTGAAGCTTTCTTT
CASSNRGNTEAFF
>TRBJ2-1|TRBV12-3/TRBV12-4|TRBD2|many
TGTGCCAGCAGTCCCGCGGGGGGGCCGGGAGAGCAGTTCTTC
CASSPAGGPGEQFF
>TRBJ2-6|TRBV5-1|TRBD1|many
TGCGCCAGCAGGGCCTCCGGGACAGGGGGCCCTGGGGCCAACGTCCTGACTTTC
CASRASGTGGPGANVLTF
>TRBJ2-6|TRBV27|-|few
TGTGCCAGCAGTTTCCTTAGTCTCTCTGGGGCCAACGTCCTGACTTTC
CASSFLSLSGANVLTF
>TRBJ2-5|TRBV4-1|TRBD2|-
TGCGCCAGCAGTGTAGCGGGGAGAGAAGAGACCCAGTACTTC
CASSVAGREETQYF
>TRBJ2-5|TRBV7-8|-|few
TGTGCCAGCAGCTCCAACGCACCGGGTACCCAGTACTTC
CASSSNAPGTQYF
>TRBJ1-4|TRBV7-2|-|many
TGTGCCAGCAGCGAACGGGGGGGCAGGAATGAAAAACTGTTTTTT
CASSERGGRNEKLFF
>TRBJ2-1|TRBV18|-|many
TGTGCCAGCTCACCACCAGACAAGGACTACAATGAGCAGTTCTTC
CASSPPDKDYNEQFF
>TRBJ1-1|TRBV9|-|-
TGTGCCAGCAGCGTAGGATGGTCGGGGATGAACACTGAAGCTTTCTTT
CASSVGWSGMNTEAFF
>TRBJ2-5|TRBV6-5|TRBD2|many
TGTGCCAGCAGTTACTCGTCTAGCGGGGGGCTCTCTCAAGAGACCCAGTACTTC
CASSYSSSGGLSQETQYF
>TRBJ2-2|TRBV6-5|-|-
TGTGCCAGCAGTTACGGGACTCCTATAAACCTGAACACCGGGGAGCTGTTTTTT
CASSYGTPINLNTGELFF
>TRBJ2-3|TRBV5-1|-|many
TGCGCCAGCAGCTTTGGGGGTACAAGCACAGATACGCAGTATTTT
CASSFGGTSTDTQYF
>TRBJ2-4|TRBV12-3/TRBV12-4|TRBD2|many
TGTGCCAGCGGACCTAGCGGGGGGGCTTACATTCAGTACTTC
CASGPSGGAYIQYF
>TRBJ1-2|TRBV24-1|-|few
TGTGCCACCAGTGATTCCCCGTTTTGGGGCTACACCTTC
CATSDSPFWGYTF
>TRBJ2-1|TRBV20-1|-|many
TGCAGTGCTAGAGGGGACCAGGGGGGAGATGAGCAGTTCTTC
CSARGDQGGDEQFF
>TRBJ1-1|TRBV5-1|-|-
TGCGCCAGCAGCACCTCGACAGGATCGAACACTGAAGCTTTCTTT
CASSTSTGSNTEAFF
>TRBJ1-3|TRBV4-2|-|many
TGTGCCAGCAGCCCCGAATCGGCCTCTGGAAACACCATATATTTT
CASSPESASGNTIYF
>TRBJ2-1|TRBV15|TRBD1|many
TGTGCCACCAGCCGGGACAGGGGGCACAATGAGCAGTTCTTC
CATSRDRGHNEQFF
>TRBJ2-5|TRBV7-9|-|many
TGTGCCAGCATCTCAGACGGACAAGAGACCCAGTACTTC
CASISDGQETQYF